Given below is one T cell receptor (beta chain) in context. Its specificity is not known. The sample comes from a study of cytomegalovirus exposure and HLA in healthy donors. Study background: The 110 or so validation repertoires used a platform that matched the one used for the 550 to 800 first-cohort repertoires, as a later analysis reported.

Study-level points and caveats: There were some public TCRs occurring in many donors, but most TCR sequences were rare. In the 120 validation repertoires, roughly 94% of cluster scores exceeded 0, per a later analysis. It was 164 TCR beta chains that were listed as cytomegalovirus-associated.

CDR1 and CDR2 (germline): MDHEN, SYDVKM. The CDR3 contains 16 residues. With 4 bases removed from V and 2 bases from J, the gap between germline ends came to 17 bases. Here immunoSEQ multiplex PCR was the method, and the copy in TCRdb shows in-frame clones only, minus some. The sample yields around 260,000 clones, roughly 88% seen once. This clonotype was obtained from a woman younger than 45 in good health and CMV-seronegative. The source material was PBMCs. The chain carries TRBV28 and TRBJ1-1; D remains ambiguous. CDR3 bases: TGTGCCAGCAGTTACCGACGTGGACGGTCTAACACTGAAGCTTTCTTT. Protein product: CASSYRRGRSNTEAFF. The full variable domain, rest sourced from reference TRBV28 and TRBJ1-1, is DVKVTQSSRYLVKRTGEKVFLECVQDMDHENMFWYRQDPGLGLRLIYFSYDVKMKEKGDIPEGYSVSREKKERFSLILESASTNQTSMYLCASSYRRGRSNTEAFFGQGTRLTVV.